The T cell receptor (beta chain) described here comes from a study of blood T cells in healthy people across ages. Germline V gene sequence: CDR1 DFQATT, CDR2 SNEGSKA (reference sequence). The CDR3 has 14 amino acids. With a J-beta primer mix and a sample-barcoded 5' primer, a second PCR ran about 6 to 11 cycles. TCRdb called the 5' RACE reads again in MiXCR, with one record for every CDR3 protein. The sample holds around 710,000 distinct CDR3 sequences, roughly 45% seen once. The V and J genes are TRBV20-1 and TRBJ2-5; 9 bases fit TRBD1. The DNA end is a closer match to TRBJ2-7, so the J assignment may be wrong. The sequence derives from an older woman in good health. The source material was blood. The CDR3 region is CSASLYRGRYEQYF. The CDR3 nucleotides are TGCAGTGCTAGCTTGTACAGGGGGCGCTACGAGCAGTACTTC.